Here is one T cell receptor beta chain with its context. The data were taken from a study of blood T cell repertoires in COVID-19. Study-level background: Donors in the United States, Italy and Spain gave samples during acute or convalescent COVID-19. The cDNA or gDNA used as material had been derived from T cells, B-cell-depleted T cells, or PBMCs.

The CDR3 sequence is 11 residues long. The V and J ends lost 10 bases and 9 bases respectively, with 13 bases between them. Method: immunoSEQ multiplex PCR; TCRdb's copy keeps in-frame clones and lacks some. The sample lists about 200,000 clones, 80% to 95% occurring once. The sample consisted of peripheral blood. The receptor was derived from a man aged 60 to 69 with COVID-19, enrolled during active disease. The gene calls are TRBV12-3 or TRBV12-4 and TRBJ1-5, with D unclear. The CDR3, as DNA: TGTGCCACCTCGAACCGGGGGCCCCAGCATTTT. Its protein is CATSNRGPQHF.